The clone carrying this TCR beta chain occurred once. Its specificity is unknown. Following 10 days of culture, CD4+ T cells were isolated. This sample is drawn from a study of vaccination effects on CD4 cells after COVID-19. Per germline, CDR1 MGHRA and CDR2 YSYEKL. The CDR3 runs to 15 residues. The ends were cut back, 1 base at V and 7 bases at J, with 11 bases in the middle. Profiled with immunoSEQ multiplex PCR; TCRdb holds only in-frame clones, not every one. Of about 53,000 clones in the sample, about three quarters were seen once. The sample here was CD4+ T cells from PBMCs cultured without peptide, taken before COVID-19 vaccination. This TCR came from a human donor who received a COVID-19 vaccine. This sequence joins TRBV4-1 and TRBJ1-6; perhaps TRBD1 as D (6 bases). The DNA of the CDR3 is TGCGCCAGCAGCCAAGGTACAGGGTTCAATTCACCCCTCCACTTT. Translated: CASSQGTGFNSPLHF.